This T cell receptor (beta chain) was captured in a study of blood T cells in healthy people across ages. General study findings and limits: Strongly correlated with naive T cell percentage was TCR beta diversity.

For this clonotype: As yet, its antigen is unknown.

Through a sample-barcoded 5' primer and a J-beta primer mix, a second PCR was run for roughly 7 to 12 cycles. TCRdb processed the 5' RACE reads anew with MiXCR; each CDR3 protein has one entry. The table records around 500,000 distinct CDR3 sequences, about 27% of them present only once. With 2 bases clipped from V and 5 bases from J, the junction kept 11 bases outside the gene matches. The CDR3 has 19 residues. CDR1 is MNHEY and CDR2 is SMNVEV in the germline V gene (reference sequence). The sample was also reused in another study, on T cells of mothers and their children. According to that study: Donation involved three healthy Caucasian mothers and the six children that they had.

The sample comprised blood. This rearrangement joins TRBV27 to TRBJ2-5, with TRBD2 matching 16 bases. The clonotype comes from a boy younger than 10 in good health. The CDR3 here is CASSLTSGTSGRALETQYF. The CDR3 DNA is TGTGCCAGCAGTTTAACATCGGGGACTAGCGGGAGGGCCCTTGAGACCCAGTACTTC.